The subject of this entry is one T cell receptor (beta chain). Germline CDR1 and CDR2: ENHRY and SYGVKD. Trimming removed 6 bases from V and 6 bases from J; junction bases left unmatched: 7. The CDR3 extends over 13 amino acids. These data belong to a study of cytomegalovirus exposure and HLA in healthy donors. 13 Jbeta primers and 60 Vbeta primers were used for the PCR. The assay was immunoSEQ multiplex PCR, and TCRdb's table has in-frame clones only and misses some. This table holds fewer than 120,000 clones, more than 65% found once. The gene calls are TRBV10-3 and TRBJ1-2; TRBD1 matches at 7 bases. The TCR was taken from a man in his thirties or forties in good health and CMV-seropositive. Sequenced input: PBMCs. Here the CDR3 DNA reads TGTGCCATCAGCCCGCAGGGGGGCGATGGCTACACCTTC. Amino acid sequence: CAISPQGGDGYTF.